Sequencing of this TCR beta chain was carried out in a study of T cell responses to AZD1222 COVID-19 vaccine. Study-level points and caveats: It should be noted that donors were predominantly white British and more often female, and clonal diversity was possibly underestimated. Close to half of all spike-specific TCRs reportedly target regions of the variants that are unmutated.

The protocol was immunoSEQ multiplex PCR, while the TCRdb copy is restricted to in-frame clones and leaves out a portion. Of over 150,000 clones in the sample, 85% to 95% were seen once. A word on this clone: Its target is not known.

Germline-derived CDR1 and CDR2 are MDHEN and SYDVKM. CDR3 length: 16 residues. The ends lost 3 bases at V and 7 bases at J; junction bases unmatched: 9. The chain carries TRBV28 and TRBJ2-3, with TRBD1 matching 11 bases. The source is an adult who received the MenACWY meningococcal vaccine as a control. The sample here was peripheral blood, taken 28 days after the second dose of the MenACWY control vaccine. The CDR3 region has the DNA TGTGCCAGCAGTTTTTTAGGGACAGGGGGATCAAATACGCAGTATTTT. This encodes CASSFLGTGGSNTQYF.